The T cell receptor beta chain described here comes from a study of CD8+CD57+ T cells in acquired aplastic anemia. This clonotype was recorded many times. Its cognate antigen is unknown. Broader study findings: Around 29 shared CD8+ CDR3s appeared highly expressed within patients' immunodominant clones. For CD8+ Simpson's diversity, patients and controls showed no significant difference.

Investigators profiled TCR beta VDJ and CDR3 from genomic DNA template. TCRdb re-derived calls from the reads in MiXCR, one entry per CDR3 protein. The sample lists roughly 93,000 distinct CDR3 sequences, about 63% occurring once. Those patients picked for sequencing had displayed CD8+CD57+ cell expansion on flow cytometry. Every patient had severe acquired aplastic anemia. Each patient gave a blood sample that was collected before any therapy had been received. J lost 8 bases, V lost 0 bases, and 6 bases had no gene match. The CDR3 spans 14 residues. Germline values: CDR1 DFQATT, CDR2 SNEGSKA (reference sequence).

Input material: sorted CD4+, CD8+, or CD8+CD57+ T cells (not recorded which) from PBMCs. This clonotype was obtained from a human donor with aplastic anemia. This sequence joins TRBV20-1 and TRBJ1-4; TRBD1 aligns across 7 bases. The CDR3 protein is CSAREGQMWEKLFF. Here the CDR3 DNA reads TGCAGTGCTAGAGAGGGACAGATGTGGGAAAAACTGTTTTTT.